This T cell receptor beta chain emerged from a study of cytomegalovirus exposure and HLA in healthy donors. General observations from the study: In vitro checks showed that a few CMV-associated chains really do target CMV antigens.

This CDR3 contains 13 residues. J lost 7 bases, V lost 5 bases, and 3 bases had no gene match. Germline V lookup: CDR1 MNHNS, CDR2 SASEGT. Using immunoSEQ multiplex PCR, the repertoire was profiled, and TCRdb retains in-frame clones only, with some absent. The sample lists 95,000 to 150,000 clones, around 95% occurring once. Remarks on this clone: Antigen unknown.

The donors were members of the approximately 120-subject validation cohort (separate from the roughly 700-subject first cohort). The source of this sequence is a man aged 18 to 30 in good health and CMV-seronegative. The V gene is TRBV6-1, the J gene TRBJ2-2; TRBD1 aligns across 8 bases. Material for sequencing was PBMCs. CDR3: CASSLGQGGELFF. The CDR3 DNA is TGTGCCAGCAGTCTTGGACAGGGCGGGGAGCTGTTTTTT.